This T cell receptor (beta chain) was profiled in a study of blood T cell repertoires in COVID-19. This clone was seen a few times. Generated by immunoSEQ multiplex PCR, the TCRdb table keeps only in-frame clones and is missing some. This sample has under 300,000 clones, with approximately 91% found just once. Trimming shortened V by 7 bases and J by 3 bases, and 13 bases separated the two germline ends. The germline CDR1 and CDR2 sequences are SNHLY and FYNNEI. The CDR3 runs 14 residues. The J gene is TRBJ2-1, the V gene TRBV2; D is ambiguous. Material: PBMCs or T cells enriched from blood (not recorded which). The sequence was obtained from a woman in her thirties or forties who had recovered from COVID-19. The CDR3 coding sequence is TGTGCCAGCAATCGTGAGATCTACTACAATGAGCAGTTCTTC. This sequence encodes CASNREIYYNEQFF.